The 27 T cell receptor beta chains in this list originate from one sample, sequenced in a study of T cells in tuberculosis. The repertoire was sequenced with immunoSEQ multiplex PCR; TCRdb's copy has only in-frame clones and lacks some. The sample holds fewer than 40,000 clones, 97% seen once. Input material: PBMCs. Receptors originate from a donor aged 10-29 years with latent tuberculosis or without tuberculosis infection.

The chain links TRBV5-1 to TRBJ1-2; the D is unclear. Trimming removed 3 bases at V and 3 bases at J, with 12 bases between. The CDR3 runs to 14 residues. Looked up from germline, CDR1 is SGHRS and CDR2 is YFSETQ. CDR3: CASSSGSYDYGYTF. The CDR3 DNA sequence: TGCGCCAGCAGCTCGGGTAGTTACGACTATGGCTACACCTTC. Combining the CDR3 with reference TRBV5-1 and TRBJ1-2 gives the whole variable domain KAGVTQTPRYLIKTRGQQVTLSCSPISGHRSVSWYQQTPGQGLQFLFEYFSETQRNKGNFPGRFSGRQFSNSRSEMNVSTLELGDSALYLCASSSGSYDYGYTFGSGTRLTVV.

The rearrangement uses TRBV29-1 and TRBJ2-5, with 14 bases fitting TRBD2. The trim removed 5 bases at V and 3 bases at J, leaving 2 bases unmatched. The CDR3 is 14 amino acids. Germline values: CDR1 SQVTM, CDR2 ANQGSEA. CDR3 DNA sequence: TGCAGCGTTATGACTAGCGGGGGGGAAGAGACCCAGTACTTC. Encoded protein: CSVMTSGGEETQYF.

This clone is a singleton in its sample. V usage is TRBV29-1 and J usage is TRBJ1-1; no definite D call. This CDR3 is 11 amino acids long. The ends were cut back, 3 bases at V and 5 bases at J, with 7 bases in the middle. CDR1 and CDR2 (germline): SQVTM, ANQGSEA. The CDR3 nucleotides read TGCAGCGTTGATACCCGGACTGAAGCTTTCTTT. Residues: CSVDTRTEAFF.

The chain joins TRBV18 to TRBJ2-1; 11 nucleotides line up with TRBD2. Looked up from germline, CDR1 is KGHSH and CDR2 is LQKENI. V gave up 2 bases and J gave up 7 bases; unmatched junction bases: 10. The CDR3 length is 17 residues. DNA of the CDR3: TGTGCCAGCTCACCATCGACTAGCGGGATGTTTCGAAATGAGCAGTTCTTC. This encodes CASSPSTSGMFRNEQFF.

This chain uses TRBV13 with TRBJ2-6; D is undetermined. The CDR3 totals 14 residues. Germline CDR1 PRHDT, CDR2 FYEKMQ (reference sequence). V lost 5 bases to trimming and J lost 1 base, with 6 bases between them. The CDR3 DNA sequence: TGTGCCAGCAGCGCAACATCTGGGGCCAACGTCCTGACTTTC. As protein: CASSATSGANVLTF.

The V and J genes are TRBV29-1 and TRBJ2-1; 7 bases are a match to TRBD2. The CDR3 is made up of 14 amino acids. CDR1 is SQVTM and CDR2 is ANQGSEA in the germline V gene. With 7 bases clipped from V and 5 bases from J, the junction kept 11 bases outside the gene matches. In nucleotides, the CDR3 is TGCAGCGCCGCACCCCAGCGGGAAAACAATGAGCAGTTCTTC. Amino acid sequence: CSAAPQRENNEQFF.

The DNA for the CDR3 is TGTGCCAGCTCACCATTAGGGACAGAGAACACCGGGGAGCTGTTTTTT. Translating it yields CASSPLGTENTGELFF. The rearrangement joins TRBV18 to TRBJ2-2; 7 bases line up with TRBD1. Per the germline V gene, CDR1 is KGHSH and CDR2 is LQKENI. CDR3 length: 16 amino acids. Losses at the gene ends were 2 bases for V and 1 base for J; bases not matched to a gene: 4.

V and J are TRBV30 and TRBJ2-5; D ambiguous. The CDR3 extends over 14 amino acids. CDR1 and CDR2 (germline): GTSNPN, SVGIG (reference sequence). Between the trimmed V and J ends, which lost 0 bases and 5 bases, there was a span of 13 bases. CDR3 region: CAWSVLRPGETQYF. The CDR3 region has the DNA TGTGCCTGGAGTGTACTTCGCCCCGGGGAGACCCAGTACTTC.

The sample holds one count of this clone. This chain joins TRBV18 and TRBJ2-1; 7 bases match TRBD1. CDR3 length equals 13 residues. Per germline, CDR1 KGHSH and CDR2 LQKENI. The ends lost 6 bases at V and 5 bases at J; junction bases unmatched: 4. The CDR3 here is CASSRQGNNEQFF. For the CDR3, the DNA is TGTGCCAGCTCTCGACAGGGAAACAATGAGCAGTTCTTC.

V is TRBV9 and J is TRBJ2-2; 9 bases map to TRBD1. The V gene's germline CDR1 is SGDLS and CDR2 YYNGEE. The CDR3 spans 14 residues. The J segment lost 6 bases and the V segment lost 5 bases, leaving 5 bases of the junction unmatched. The CDR3 sequence: CASREQGAAGELFF. CDR3 nucleotides: TGTGCCAGCAGGGAACAGGGGGCGGCCGGGGAGCTGTTTTTT.

The V call is TRBV10-3, the J call TRBJ2-2, with 12 bases lining up with TRBD2. V shed 8 bases, J shed 1 base, and the junction held 5 bases outside the gene matches. The germline V gene encodes CDR1 ENHRY and CDR2 SYGVKD. This CDR3 contains 16 residues. The CDR3 spells CAIGTSGGLNTGELFF. The CDR3 DNA reads TGTGCCATCGGAACTAGCGGGGGGTTGAACACCGGGGAGCTGTTTTTT.

The chain has TRBV2 and TRBJ1-4; TRBD1 matches at 9 bases. This CDR3 comprises 13 residues. Trimming cost V 8 bases and J 8 bases; bases outside gene matches: 6. Germline values: CDR1 SNHLY, CDR2 FYNNEI. The CDR3 loop reads CASGQGYYEKLFF. Written as DNA, the CDR3 is TGTGCCAGCGGACAGGGGTATTACGAAAAACTGTTTTTT. Full variable domain (outside the CDR3, taken from reference TRBV2 and TRBJ1-4): EPEVTQTPSHQVTQMGQEVILRCVPISNHLYFYWYRQILGQKVEFLVSFYNNEISEKSEIFDDQFSVERPDGSNFTLKIRSTKLEDSAMYFCASGQGYYEKLFFGSGTQLSVL.

The rearrangement joins TRBV4-1 to TRBJ2-1; the match to TRBD2 covers 8 bases. The CDR3 runs to 19 residues. Germline loops: CDR1 MGHRA, CDR2 YSYEKL. J lost 7 bases, V lost 3 bases, and 20 bases had no gene match. CDR3 in amino acids: CASSHRREQGTRVLNEQFF. For the CDR3, the DNA is TGCGCCAGCAGCCACCGACGAGAGCAGGGGACTAGAGTTTTAAATGAGCAGTTCTTC.

This sequence joins TRBV19 and TRBJ1-2; TRBD1 aligns across 9 bases. From germline, CDR1 is LNHDA and CDR2 SQIVND (reference sequence). With V trimmed by 5 bases and J by 6 bases, 10 bases remained unmatched. The CDR3 spans 15 residues. CDR3 coding DNA: TGTGCCAGTAGTGAGGGGACAGGGCGCCGGGATGGCTACACCTTC. It yields the protein CASSEGTGRRDGYTF.

V and J are TRBV19 and TRBJ1-2, with a weak D call TRBD1 (6 bases). Germline CDR1 is LNHDA and CDR2 is SQIVND (reference sequence). Trimming pared 2 bases from V and 7 bases from J, leaving 20 bases between. CDR3 size: 16 residues. The CDR3 bases are TGTGCCAGTAGTATAACAACAAACAACAGGGCCGGTGGCTACACCTTC. Its protein product is CASSITTNNRAGGYTF.

The J gene is TRBJ1-1, the V gene TRBV7-7; D is undetermined. Germline V CDR1 and CDR2: SSHAT, FNYEAQ (reference sequence). Trimming left V 2 bases short and J 0 bases short, with 4 bases between. This CDR3 region has 13 residues. In nucleotides, the CDR3 is TGTGCCAGCAGCTTAACTATGAACACTGAAGCTTTCTTT. This gives the protein CASSLTMNTEAFF.

This chain uses TRBV15 with TRBJ2-1; TRBD2 might be the D (5 bases). CDR1 and CDR2 from the germline V gene are LNHNV and YYDKDF (reference sequence). V was cut by 0 bases and J by 0 bases, with 33 bases left in between. The length of the CDR3 is 24 residues. This CDR3 is CATSRDRTRMSLFISPSSYNEQFF. CDR3 DNA: TGTGCCACCAGCAGAGATCGTACTAGGATGTCTTTATTTATATCTCCGAGCTCCTACAATGAGCAGTTCTTC.

The chain uses TRBV6-5 and TRBJ1-2, with 7 bases that match TRBD1. The germline gives CDR1 MNHEY, CDR2 SVGAGI. This CDR3 has 13 amino acids. Germline trimming cut 5 bases from V and 8 bases from J; bases unmatched to any gene: 8. The CDR3 nucleotides read TGTGCCAGCAGTACCGGGGACAGTGAGGGCTACACCTTC. It specifies CASSTGDSEGYTF.

The rearrangement uses TRBV5-1 and TRBJ2-1; D may be TRBD1 (6 bases). The CDR3 covers 17 residues. Trimming cost V 0 bases and J 7 bases, with 20 bases left between them. CDR1 and CDR2 (germline): SGHRS, YFSETQ. The DNA of the CDR3 is TGCGCCAGCAGCTTGGTTCTACTCACAGGGAGAGGAAATGAGCAGTTCTTC. Encoded protein: CASSLVLLTGRGNEQFF.

This chain joins TRBV28 and TRBJ1-5, with 10 nucleotides matching TRBD1. The CDR3 length is 17 residues. The ends lost 10 bases at V and 2 bases at J; junction bases unmatched: 14. Germline values: CDR1 MDHEN, CDR2 SYDVKM. CDR3 nucleotides: TGTGCCACCCGAGGGGTCGGGACAGGGGATCGCAATCAGCCCCAGCATTTT. This encodes CATRGVGTGDRNQPQHF.

Turning to this clone: At one end, the junction sequence differs from germline, possibly due to a read error. The V and J genes are TRBV5-4 and TRBJ2-5; D perhaps matches TRBD2 (5 bases). Germline V gene sequence: CDR1 SGHNT, CDR2 YYREEE (reference sequence). The CDR3 loop spans 13 amino acids. CDR3 protein: CASSLVGEQTQYF. CDR3 bases: TGTGCCAGTAGCTTGGTTGGGGAGCAGACCCAGTACTTC.

This clone was recorded once. J is TRBJ2-7 and V is TRBV4-1, with TRBD2 as a possible D gene (5 bases). Looked up from germline, CDR1 is MGHRA and CDR2 is YSYEKL. Between the trimmed V and J ends, which lost 0 bases and 2 bases, there was a span of 11 bases. There are 15 residues in the CDR3. The CDR3 sequence: CASSQDEGRTYEQYF. CDR3 coding DNA: TGCGCCAGCAGCCAAGATGAGGGTAGAACCTACGAGCAGTACTTC.

This chain connects TRBV5-6 to TRBJ2-3; D may be TRBD2 (6 bases). The CDR3 consists of 13 residues. Trimming took 4 bases from V and 5 from J, leaving 11 bases between them. Germline CDR1 is SGHDT and CDR2 is YYEEEE. CDR3: CASSATEGDTQYF. DNA for the CDR3: TGTGCCAGCAGCGCGACGGAGGGAGATACGCAGTATTTT.

Only one count was recorded for this clone. The genes are TRBV2 and TRBJ1-1; TRBD1 matches at 10 bases. Per the germline V gene, CDR1 is SNHLY and CDR2 is FYNNEI. The CDR3 consists of 16 residues. V gave up 10 bases and J gave up 2 bases; unmatched junction bases: 13. The CDR3 spells CAITGTGANLNTEAFF. In DNA, the CDR3 is TGTGCCATCACGGGGACAGGGGCCAACCTTAACACTGAAGCTTTCTTT.

A single count supports this clone. This sequence joins TRBV18 and TRBJ2-1; 13 nucleotides line up with TRBD2. This CDR3 has 16 amino acids. Looked up from germline, CDR1 is KGHSH and CDR2 is LQKENI. The trim removed 2 bases at V and 6 bases at J, leaving 4 bases unmatched. CDR3 sequence: CASSPGLAGVGNEQFF. The CDR3 nucleotides are TGTGCCAGCTCACCAGGACTAGCGGGAGTAGGCAATGAGCAGTTCTTC.

This clone is medium-sized. DNA for the CDR3: TGTGCCAGCAGCTTAGAGGGCGGGGGGCAAGAGACCCAGTACTTC. This sequence encodes CASSLEGGGQETQYF. The chain carries TRBV11-2 and TRBJ2-5; 8 bases line up with TRBD2. This CDR3 region has 15 residues. Germline-derived CDR1 and CDR2 are SGHAT and FQNNGV. The V and J ends lost 0 bases and 2 bases, in that order; junction bases with no gene match: 2.

The chain carries TRBV5-1 and TRBJ2-5; 8 bases are a match to TRBD1. With V trimmed by 7 bases and J by 3 bases, 8 bases remained unmatched. The CDR3 extends over 14 amino acids. Germline CDR1 is SGHRS and CDR2 is YFSETQ. CDR3 sequence reads: CASGPGGQKETQYF. The CDR3 DNA reads TGCGCCAGCGGCCCAGGGGGCCAAAAAGAGACCCAGTACTTC.